This T cell receptor (beta chain) was obtained from a study of OX40 agonist ivuxolimab in advanced cancers. Study summary: Enrolled patients in dose escalation had cancers that were hepatocellular carcinoma, melanoma, renal cell or head and neck cancer. Prior therapy, whether anti-PD-1, anti-PD-L1 or anti-CTLA-4, was allowed, and more than 35% had some. Study conclusions and caveats: At doses 0.1 to 3.0 mg/kg, CD4+ and CD8+ clones expanded.

The protocol was immunoSEQ multiplex PCR, while the TCRdb copy is restricted to in-frame clones and leaves out a portion. The repertoire consists of some 44,000 clones, with more than 70% occurring once and the leading ten covering 5% to 5.5%. The germline V gene encodes CDR1 MNHEY and CDR2 SVGAGI. Between the trimmed V and J ends, which lost 0 bases and 4 bases, there was a span of 12 bases. The CDR3 has 15 residues. Systemic immunosuppression or autoimmune disease history was grounds to exclude patients. There are a few counts of this clone. Its antigen remains unknown. This receptor was taken from an adult with an advanced solid tumor such as melanoma, head and neck, liver or kidney cancer. The chain couples TRBV6-5 to TRBJ1-2; D might be TRBD1 (6 bases). This material consisted of CD4+ or CD8+ T cells sorted from blood, taken in a trial of the OX40 agonist ivuxolimab. The CDR3 sequence is CASSYSTGAFYGYTF. As DNA, the CDR3 is TGTGCCAGCAGTTACTCGACAGGAGCCTTCTATGGCTACACCTTC.